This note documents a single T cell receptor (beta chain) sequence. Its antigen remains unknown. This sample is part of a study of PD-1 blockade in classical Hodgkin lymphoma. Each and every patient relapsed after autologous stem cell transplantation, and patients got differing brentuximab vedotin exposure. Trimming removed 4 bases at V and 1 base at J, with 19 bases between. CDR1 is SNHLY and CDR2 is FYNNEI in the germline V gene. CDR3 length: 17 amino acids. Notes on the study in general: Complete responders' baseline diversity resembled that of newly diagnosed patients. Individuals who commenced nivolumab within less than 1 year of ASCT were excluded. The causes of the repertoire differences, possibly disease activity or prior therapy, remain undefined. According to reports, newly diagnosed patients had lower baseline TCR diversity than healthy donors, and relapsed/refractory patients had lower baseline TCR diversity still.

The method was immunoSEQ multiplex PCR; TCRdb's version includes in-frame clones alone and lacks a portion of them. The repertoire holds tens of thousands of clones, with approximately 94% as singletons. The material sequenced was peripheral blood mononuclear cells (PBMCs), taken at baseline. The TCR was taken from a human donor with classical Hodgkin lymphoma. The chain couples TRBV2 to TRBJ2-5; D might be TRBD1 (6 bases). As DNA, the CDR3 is TGTGCCAGCAGTGTTCCGGTAACAGGGAGAGGCCAAGAGACCCAGTACTTC. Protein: CASSVPVTGRGQETQYF.